This TCR beta chain was observed in a study of T cells in localized non-small cell lung cancer (TCRdb year 2020). A note on the overall study: The study analyzed T cell repertoires of approximately 240 early-stage NSCLC patients, comparing tumors and uninvolved tumor-adjacent lungs. The cohort consisted of 200 to 300 treatment-naive NSCLC patients whose localized lung tumors had been resected. NSCLC patients had a mean age of approximately 70 years, and fewer than 150 were male and nearly 110 female. What the authors observed across the whole study: Of the top 100 tumor clones, a median of about 53 were detected in paired uninvolved adjacent lung; roughly 29 were also among that lung's top 100. Uninvolved tumor-adjacent lung showed the highest T cell clonality, higher than tumor, which suggests more focused antigenic responses in the uninvolved tumor-adjacent lung. Because multi-region sequencing of the tumors was not done, intratumor heterogeneity could not be ruled out. Higher T cell density in blood was associated with longer overall survival, whereas higher clonality in adjacent lung was associated with shorter survival. Because the study design was exploratory, TCR variables were selected using unadjusted p-values without false-discovery rate correction.

The CDR3 contains 14 residues, cysteine and phenylalanine counted. The retained sequence is limited to the CDR3, 42 bases, with the frame set at the first base. The V end gives up 8 bases and the J end 5 bases, leaving 8 bases in the junction not matched to a gene. CDR1 and CDR2 are drawn from the germline V gene: ENHRY, SYGVKD. Of note for this clone: Its antigen target is currently unknown. Per-base qualities were not stored, and no clone one base away is much larger.

TCR beta CDR3 regions were sequenced from DNA using the immunoSEQ Assay. Per the authors' processing: To compute T cell density, TCR beta template counts were normalized to usable DNA, which was estimated by amplifying housekeeping genes. Using the preseqR package, richness was estimated by extrapolating to 120,000 templates for tissue samples and 400,000 templates for PBMC samples. Clonality was taken to be one minus Pielou's evenness. Tissue-enriched TCRs were identified through differential abundance testing performed on productive amino-acid clonotypes, with a minimum total count of 5 and an alpha of 0.1. The Jaccard Index and the Morisita Overlap Index were used to quantify repertoire overlap between compartments. GLIPH grouped TCR beta CDR3s together with public tetramer-defined viral CDR3s, and a viral motif had to include at least three viral sequences and show V-gene enrichment. The immuneACCESS repertoire file appears here via TCRdb, limited to in-frame rearrangements. These files lack a portion of the clones; in checked studies, under half of the deficit traces to unresolved V genes, and the cause of the others is not known. The V and J calls and the clone size are those of that table, but D and trimming were determined from the DNA. The sample data list roughly 89,000 clones, and roughly 88% of these were observed just once. About 4% of the sample belongs to the ten largest clones.

At diagnosis, peripheral blood, uninvolved tumor-adjacent lung and tumor were collected and stored as a combination of fresh-frozen and FFPE material. Blood samples were analyzed as peripheral blood mononuclear cells for TCR repertoire profiling. The input for sequencing was PBMCs, taken before any cancer treatment. The chain is encoded by TRBV10-3 joined to TRBJ2-2, and TRBD2 matches 7 of the central bases. This sequence originates from a woman aged 40-69 years with stage II squamous cell lung carcinoma. The DNA sequence follows: TGTGCCATCGGGGGGACTATGGGAACCGGGGAGCTGTTTTTT. This yields the protein CAIGGTMGTGELFF.